The subject of this entry is one T cell receptor (beta chain). The data were obtained in a study of control samples from healthy donors and cancer patients. Repertoires were generated with immunoSEQ multiplex PCR, while TCRdb's copy carries only in-frame clones and drops some. This table has about 130,000 clones, approximately 92% appearing once. Trimming pared 6 bases from V and 3 bases from J, leaving 11 bases between. The CDR3 totals 13 residues. The sequence derives from a man older than 75 with head and neck cancer. The sequenced sample consisted of PBMCs. The chain joins TRBV12-3 or TRBV12-4 to TRBJ1-1, with D unresolved. The CDR3 DNA sequence: TGTGCCAGCAGGGCTTTTTACGACACTGAAGCTTTCTTT. The encoded protein is CASRAFYDTEAFF.